This note documents a single TCR beta chain sequence. This sample stems from a study of blood T cell repertoires in COVID-19. Whole-study context: Both acute and convalescent COVID-19 samples were obtained from the United States, Italy and Spain.

One Seattle source followed patients from active infection through their disease course. Trimming at V came to 7 bases and at J to 1 base, leaving 12 bases not matched to a gene. Germline assignment: CDR1 SNHLY and CDR2 FYNNEI. CDR3 size: 16 residues. This table comes from immunoSEQ multiplex PCR, and its TCRdb copy is limited to in-frame clones, with some not included. The sample consists of 450,000 or so clones, about 90% of them appearing once. Sequenced input: peripheral blood. The chain carries TRBV2 and TRBJ1-1, with 7 nucleotides matching TRBD1. This sequence originates from a man aged 18 to 29 with COVID-19, enrolled during active disease. The CDR3 nucleotides read TGTGCCAGCACCTATGGGTTGACAGGGAGGAACACTGAAGCTTTCTTT. This sequence encodes CASTYGLTGRNTEAFF.